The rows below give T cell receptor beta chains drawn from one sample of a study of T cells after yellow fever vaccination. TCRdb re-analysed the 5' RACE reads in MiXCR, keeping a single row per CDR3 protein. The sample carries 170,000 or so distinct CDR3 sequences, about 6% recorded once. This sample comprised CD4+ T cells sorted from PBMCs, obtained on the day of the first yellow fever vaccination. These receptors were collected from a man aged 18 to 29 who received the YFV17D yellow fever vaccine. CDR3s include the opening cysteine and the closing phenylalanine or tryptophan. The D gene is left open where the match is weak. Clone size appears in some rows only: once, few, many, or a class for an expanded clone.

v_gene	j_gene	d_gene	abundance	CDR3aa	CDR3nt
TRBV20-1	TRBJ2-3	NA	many	CSAQYRGTGGTQYF	TGCAGTGCTCAGTACAGGGGAACCGGGGGTACGCAGTATTTT
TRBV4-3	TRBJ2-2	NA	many	CASSQGLPNTGELFF	TGCGCCAGCAGCCAGGGTCTTCCGAACACCGGGGAGCTGTTTTTT
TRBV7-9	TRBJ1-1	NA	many	CASSPINREAFF	TGTGCCAGCAGCCCGATAAACAGGGAAGCTTTCTTT
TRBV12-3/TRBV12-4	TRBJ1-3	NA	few	CASTPTASSGNTIYF	TGTGCCAGCACTCCGACAGCAAGCTCTGGAAACACCATATATTTT
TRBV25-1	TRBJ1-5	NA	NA	CASAGDQPQHF	TGTGCCTCGGCGGGGGATCAGCCCCAGCATTTT
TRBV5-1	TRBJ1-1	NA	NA	CASSPSRGNTEAFF	TGCGCCAGCAGCCCATCACGGGGGAACACTGAAGCTTTCTTT
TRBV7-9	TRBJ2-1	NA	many	CASSGLGSRDEQFF	TGTGCCAGCAGCGGCCTCGGGTCGCGGGATGAGCAGTTCTTC
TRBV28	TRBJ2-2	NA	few	CASLGGPGTPRGGELFF	TGTGCCAGCCTGGGTGGCCCTGGGACTCCCCGGGGCGGGGAGCTGTTTTTT
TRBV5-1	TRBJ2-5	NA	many	CASSFGQQETQYF	TGCGCCAGCAGCTTCGGACAGCAAGAGACCCAGTACTTC
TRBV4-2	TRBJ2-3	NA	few	CASSQKGGSDTQYF	TGTGCCAGCAGCCAGAAGGGCGGATCGGATACGCAGTATTTT